In this sample, the clone carrying this T cell receptor beta chain turned up once. Its antigen remains unknown. This record belongs to a study of cytomegalovirus exposure and HLA in healthy donors. Overall study context: Earlier results showed almost 120 million unique TCR beta sequences derived from 150 million to 200 million T cells. General study findings and limits: Indistinguishability led to the exclusion of some V segments, TRBV6-2 and TRBV6-3 included. V- and J-gene trimming of TCR beta was linked (in a later analysis) to a missense DCLRE1C variant.

V trimming: 3 bases; J trimming: 3 bases; junction bases outside the gene matches: 7. There are 15 residues in the CDR3. CDR1 is GTSNPN and CDR2 is SVGIG in the germline V gene (reference sequence). The PCR made use of 60 Vbeta and 13 Jbeta primers. Profiled with immunoSEQ multiplex PCR; TCRdb holds only in-frame clones, not every one. The sample holds about 180,000 clones; roughly 75% are singletons and the top ten take 5% to 7%. The material sequenced was PBMCs. This receptor was taken from a man in his forties or fifties in good health and CMV-seronegative. V usage is TRBV30 and J usage is TRBJ2-7, with 11 bases identical to TRBD2. CDR3 nucleotides: TGTGCCTGGAGAGTCGGGACTAGCGGTTTCTACGAGCAGTACTTC. Protein product: CAWRVGTSGFYEQYF. Supplemented by reference TRBV30 and TRBJ2-7, the full variable domain reads SQTIHQWPATLVQPVGSPLSLECTVEGTSNPNLYWYRQAAGRGLQLLFYSVGIGQISSEVPQNLSASRPQDRQFILSSKKLLLSDSGFYLCAWRVGTSGFYEQYFGPGTRLTVT.